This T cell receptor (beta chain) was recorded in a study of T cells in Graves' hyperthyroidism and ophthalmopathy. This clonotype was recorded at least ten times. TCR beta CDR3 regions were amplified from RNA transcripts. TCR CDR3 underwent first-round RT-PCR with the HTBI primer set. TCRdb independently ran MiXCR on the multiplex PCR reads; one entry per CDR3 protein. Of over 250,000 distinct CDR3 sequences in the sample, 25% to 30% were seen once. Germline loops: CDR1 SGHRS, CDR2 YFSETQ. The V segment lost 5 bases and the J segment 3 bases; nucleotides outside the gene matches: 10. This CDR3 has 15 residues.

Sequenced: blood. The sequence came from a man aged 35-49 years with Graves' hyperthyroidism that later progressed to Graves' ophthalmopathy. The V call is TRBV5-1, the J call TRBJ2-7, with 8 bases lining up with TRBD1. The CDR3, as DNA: TGCGCCAGCAGTATAGCCGGGACAGGCAGCTACGAGCAGTACTTC. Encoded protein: CASSIAGTGSYEQYF.